In this sample, the clone carrying this T cell receptor beta chain turned up a few times. The data were obtained in a study of shared clonotypes between healthy human individuals. Deep-level settings were used for running the assay. Sequencing was performed with immunoSEQ multiplex PCR; in TCRdb, only in-frame clones are kept and a portion is missing. The sample contains almost 750,000 clones, 55% to 80% of which appear only once. CDR1 and CDR2 from the germline V gene are MDHEN and SYDVKM. Trimming took 4 bases from V and 4 from J, leaving 13 bases between them. This CDR3 contains 15 residues. This chain joins TRBV28 and TRBJ2-2; D is possibly TRBD1 (5 bases). Sequences were obtained from memory CD4+ T cells sorted from blood. Indicated subset: CD45RA-negative fraction. The sequence derives from a woman aged 25-40 years in good health. CDR3 in amino acids: CASSSVRVSTGELFF. The CDR3 nucleotides read TGTGCCAGCAGTTCAGTCAGGGTATCCACCGGGGAGCTGTTTTTT.